These T cell receptor beta chains were read from a single sample in a study of alternative splicing in chronic myeloid leukemia remission. No DNA is given; TCRdb re-called the bulk RNA-seq reads and lists each CDR3 protein once. The sample contains about 240 distinct CDR3 sequences, approximately 89% of which appear only once. This sample comprised PBMCs or total blood leukocytes (not recorded which), obtained during remission. The receptors were sampled from an adult with chronic myeloid leukemia. The CDR3 runs from the conserved cysteine through the conserved F or W. Size values are once, few and many counts, or a class for expanded clones, and some rows have none.

CDR3 protein	V gene	J gene	clone size
CASSWTVSNQPQHF	TRBV6-2/TRBV6-3	TRBJ1-5	-
CSARTGNTEAFF	TRBV29-1	TRBJ1-1	-
CASSDGASSSYNEQFF	TRBV2	TRBJ2-1	-
CASNEEGDTQYF	TRBV5-1	TRBJ2-3	-
CASRKPGQLNTEAFF	TRBV19	TRBJ1-1	-
CASSGRTDTQYF	TRBV28	TRBJ2-3	-
CSVGTGGYNEQFF	TRBV29-1	TRBJ2-1	-
CASSPGQVNQPQHF	TRBV7-9	TRBJ1-5	-
CSAQIGDTQYF	TRBV20-1	TRBJ2-3	-
CASSLDSGQGFHNSPLHF	TRBV5-5	TRBJ1-6	-
CASSLDTGPNSPLHF	TRBV5-1	TRBJ1-6	-
CSVEPDSYTEAFF	TRBV29-1	TRBJ1-1	-
CASSQEGLDRRGEKLFF	TRBV4-1	TRBJ1-4	-
CASSPSRWADTQYF	TRBV7-8	TRBJ2-3	-
CASSLIQRIYNEQFF	TRBV7-9	TRBJ2-1	-
CASSLGPPRGQFF	TRBV11-2	TRBJ2-1	hyperexpanded
CASGRGGQWYEQFF	TRBV12-3/TRBV12-4	TRBJ2-1	-
CASSHNFNQPQHF	TRBV6-6	TRBJ1-5	-
CAIRDGANSPLHF	TRBV10-2	TRBJ1-6	-
CASRNAGGGNTEAFF	TRBV7-8	TRBJ1-1	-
CASSLGSGGPTEQYF	TRBV7-9	TRBJ2-7	-
CAIRQGLDQPQHF	TRBV10-3	TRBJ1-5	-
CASSLELAYNEQFF	TRBV7-2	TRBJ2-1	-
CASSEAYMVSGYTF	TRBV2	TRBJ1-2	-
CASSEGTSSTDTQYF	TRBV2	TRBJ2-3	-
CASSIDFDRDTEAFF	TRBV19	TRBJ1-1	-
CAWRLRDLGNTIYF	TRBV30	TRBJ1-3	-
CASSLRQMSTDTQYF	TRBV11-2	TRBJ2-3	-
CAWSPGGAGFGNEKLFF	TRBV30	TRBJ1-4	-
CASSLVAGGVETQYF	TRBV12-3/TRBV12-4	TRBJ2-5	-
CASVDRVGSYNEQFF	TRBV2	TRBJ2-1	-
CASSDPGRANEQFF	TRBV6-4	TRBJ2-1	-